The 18 T cell receptor beta chains below were found in one sample sequenced in a study of blood T cell repertoires in COVID-19. Sequenced by immunoSEQ multiplex PCR; TCRdb stores in-frame clones only, minus some. The sample carries about 210,000 clones, 70% to 90% recorded once. Sequencing used peripheral blood. Receptors were obtained from a woman aged 45-65 years with active or convalescent COVID-19.

This clone has only a few counts. The V and J genes are TRBV28 and TRBJ1-1; D is unclear. The CDR3 runs to 16 residues. The germline V gene has CDR1 MDHEN and CDR2 SYDVKM. The V gene lost 5 bases and the J gene lost 5 bases, with 21 bases spanning the gap. CDR3: CASSENTYGGRTEAFF. CDR3 in DNA: TGTGCCAGCAGTGAAAACACATACGGCGGCCGTACTGAAGCTTTCTTT.

This clone was seen more than once but under ten times. The V gene is TRBV11-2, the J gene TRBJ2-2; possibly TRBD1 for D (6 bases). The ends were cut back, 0 bases at V and 6 bases at J, with 11 bases in the middle. The CDR3 has 15 residues. The germline CDR1 and CDR2 sequences are SGHAT and FQNNGV. The CDR3 region has the DNA TGTGCCAGCAGCTTAGATCCAGGGGCCTCCGGGGAGCTGTTTTTT. It codes for CASSLDPGASGELFF.

V usage is TRBV27 and J usage is TRBJ2-7; 16 bases agree with TRBD2. Germline V gene data show CDR1 as MNHEY and CDR2 as SMNVEV (reference sequence). The CDR3 is 17 amino acids. V dropped 2 bases and J dropped 4; count of bases not matched to a gene: 5. The CDR3 DNA reads TGTGCCAGCAGTTTAAAGGGACTAGCGGGGGGGAGGTACGAGCAGTACGTC. It encodes CASSLKGLAGGRYEQYV.

The chain couples TRBV27 to TRBJ2-1; 9 bases map to TRBD2. This CDR3 comprises 15 residues. Germline V gene sequence: CDR1 MNHEY, CDR2 SMNVEV (reference sequence). The ends lost 2 bases at V and 4 bases at J; junction bases unmatched: 3. CDR3 sequence reads: CASSLLAGKYNEQFF. In DNA, the CDR3 is TGTGCCAGCAGTTTACTAGCGGGGAAATACAATGAGCAGTTCTTC.

The chain joins TRBV28 to TRBJ2-7, with 8 bases matching TRBD1. The CDR3 runs 14 residues. Germline assignment: CDR1 MDHEN and CDR2 SYDVKM. With 4 bases clipped from V and 6 bases from J, the junction kept 8 bases outside the gene matches. This chain's CDR3 is CASSSMDRAAEQYF. For the CDR3, the DNA is TGTGCCAGCAGTTCGATGGACAGGGCCGCCGAGCAGTACTTC.

V is TRBV19 and J is TRBJ2-6; no firm D call. The germline V gene encodes CDR1 LNHDA and CDR2 SQIVND (reference sequence). The CDR3 runs to 15 residues. V was shortened by 7 bases and J by 3 bases, with 13 bases between the two germline ends. The CDR3 DNA sequence: TGTGCCAGTATTAGCAGAGGAGTTGGGGCCAACGTCCTGACTTTC. It translates to CASISRGVGANVLTF.

The V call is TRBV5-4, the J call TRBJ2-5, with a weak D call TRBD2 (6 bases). This CDR3 is built from 15 residues. CDR1 is SGHNT, CDR2 YYREEE, per germline (reference sequence). Deletions cut 2 bases from V and 5 bases from J, with 16 bases between. The CDR3 nucleotides are TGTGCCAGCAGCTTTTTTCGGGAGTCCGGGGAGACCCAGTACTTC. Amino acid sequence: CASSFFRESGETQYF.

This chain connects TRBV6-2 or TRBV6-3 to TRBJ1-4; 7 nucleotides align to TRBD1. This CDR3 region has 15 residues. Germline values: CDR1 MNHEY, CDR2 SVGEGT. Trimming took 0 bases from V and 7 from J; bases not matched to a gene: 5. In nucleotides, the CDR3 is TGTGCCAGCAGTTACTCATTAGGGGGCGGTGAAAAACTGTTTTTT. Translation gives CASSYSLGGGEKLFF.

The rearrangement joins TRBV2 to TRBJ2-2; 8 nucleotides agree with TRBD1. Germline CDR1 reads SNHLY; CDR2 reads FYNNEI. CDR3 length: 16 amino acids. V lost 1 base and J lost 5; bases outside the gene matches: 6. The CDR3 loop is CASSEGQGAWTGELFF. CDR3 bases: TGTGCCAGCAGTGAAGGTCAGGGGGCATGGACCGGGGAGCTGTTTTTT.

The chain employs TRBV28 and TRBJ1-1, with D tentatively TRBD1 (6 bases). Per germline, CDR1 MDHEN and CDR2 SYDVKM. The CDR3 runs 17 residues. V was cut by 5 bases and J by 0 bases, with 19 bases left in between. The CDR3 DNA is TGTGCCAGCAGTGACTATACCGGGACACACATGAACACTGAAGCTTTCTTT. Its protein is CASSDYTGTHMNTEAFF.

The chain carries TRBV29-1 and TRBJ2-3, with 8 bases matching TRBD1. The CDR3 has 13 residues. Germline V CDR1 and CDR2: SQVTM, ANQGSEA. The ends lost 6 bases at V and 6 bases at J; junction bases unmatched: 8. This chain's CDR3 is CSVPPGGRDTQYF. The CDR3 DNA reads TGCAGCGTCCCCCCAGGGGGCCGTGATACGCAGTATTTT.

CDR3 region: CAPARGSVNSPLHF. The CDR3 DNA is TGTGCTCCCGCCAGGGGATCGGTCAATTCACCCCTCCACTTT. The chain carries TRBV30 and TRBJ1-6; D possibly corresponds to TRBD1 (6 bases). Germline V gene data show CDR1 as GTSNPN and CDR2 as SVGIG (reference sequence). The CDR3 loop spans 14 amino acids.

The CDR3 reads CASSRKGGRAGELFF. CDR3 nucleotides: TGCGCCAGCAGTAGAAAGGGCGGGCGCGCCGGGGAGCTGTTTTTT. The chain couples TRBV10-2 to TRBJ2-2; weak D call: TRBD2 (5 bases). Trimming pared 5 bases from V and 6 bases from J, leaving 16 bases between. There are 15 residues in the CDR3. Germline CDR1 WSHSY, CDR2 SAAADI.

This chain connects TRBV28 to TRBJ1-4; 7 bases map to TRBD1. This CDR3 has 16 residues. Germline V lookup: CDR1 MDHEN, CDR2 SYDVKM. V shed 6 bases and J 5 bases; nucleotides not matched to a gene: 12. This chain's CDR3 is CASSTMWGTANEKLFF. CDR3 coding DNA: TGTGCCAGCAGCACGATGTGGGGGACAGCAAATGAAAAACTGTTTTTT.

J is TRBJ2-7 and V is TRBV6-6, with D perhaps matching TRBD1 (6 bases). The CDR3 has 14 amino acids. V was cut by 0 bases and J by 4 bases, with 10 bases left in between. In germline, CDR1 is MNHNY, CDR2 SVGAGI (reference sequence). The CDR3 DNA is TGTGCCAGCAGTTACTCGGGCAGGGGTTACGAGCAGTACGTC. Protein sequence: CASSYSGRGYEQYV.

The V call is TRBV6-5, the J call TRBJ2-7, with D perhaps TRBD1 (6 bases). The length of the CDR3 is 13 residues. Germline lookup yields CDR1 MNHEY and CDR2 SVGAGI. The germline V and J ends were trimmed by 0 bases and 6 bases, with 9 bases remaining between them. CDR3 nucleotides: TGTGCCAGCAGTTACTCCCAGGACAGCGAGCAGTACGTC. Amino acid sequence: CASSYSQDSEQYV.

This chain joins TRBV5-4 and TRBJ2-5, with 12 bases that match TRBD2. The germline gives CDR1 SGHNT, CDR2 YYREEE (reference sequence). The ends lost 4 bases at V and 5 bases at J; junction bases unmatched: 9. This CDR3 is built from 16 residues. CDR3 DNA sequence: TGTGCCAGCAGCCAAAAGACTAGCGGGAGAAGGGAGACCCAGTACTTC. Its translation: CASSQKTSGRRETQYF.

The chain uses TRBV9 and TRBJ2-1, with D perhaps TRBD2 (6 bases). This CDR3 has 15 residues. Per germline, CDR1 SGDLS and CDR2 YYNGEE. V lost 4 bases and J 2 bases, leaving 13 bases between the germline ends. The CDR3: CASSQRTTAYNEQFF. The CDR3 region has the DNA TGTGCCAGCAGCCAACGGACTACGGCCTACAATGAGCAGTTCTTC.